The T cell receptor beta chain described here comes from a study of neurological immune-mediated disorders. The cDNA was generated by 5'RACE with 10-nucleotide random UMIs. Over 160 million TCR-beta sequences (from 15-18 subjects) were yielded by each sequencing run. TCRdb re-called the 5' RACE reads with MiXCR, one entry per CDR3 protein. The sample has tens of thousands of distinct CDR3 sequences; about 5% are singletons. This clonotype was observed at least ten times. Germline V CDR1 and CDR2: MNHEY, SMNVEV (reference sequence). With 7 bases removed from V and 3 bases from J, the gap between germline ends came to 13 bases. The CDR3 covers 14 residues. PBMCs numbering 2 million and stored at -80 C yielded the unsorted libraries.

The chain links TRBV27 to TRBJ2-1; no definite D call. This receptor was taken from a woman under 40 with multiple sclerosis. Specimen: PBMCs. The CDR3 sequence: CASTLDPHYNEQFF. In DNA form, the CDR3 reads TGTGCCAGCACCTTGGACCCGCACTACAATGAGCAGTTCTTC.